This T cell receptor (beta chain) was observed in a study of CD8+ T cells in alopecia areata. Collected material from alopecia areata patients comprised lesional scalp punch biopsies and peripheral blood. Trimming pared 0 bases from V and 4 bases from J, leaving 14 bases between. CDR1 is SGDLS, CDR2 YYNGEE, per germline. The CDR3 has 16 amino acids. It was cDNA, reverse transcribed from extracted RNA, that served as the sequencing template. Sequencing used immunoSEQ multiplex PCR; TCRdb keeps in-frame clones, though not all of them. The data hold 50,000 to 70,000 clones, with around 40% observed a single time.

V usage is TRBV9 and J usage is TRBJ2-1; the D is unclear. Sequenced: NKG2D-low CD8+ T cells sorted from blood. The sequence was obtained from a human donor with alopecia areata. The CDR3 nucleotides are TGTGCCAGCAGCGTAGTGGTGCTTGGGTCTTACAATGAGCAGTTCTTC. Translated, it gives CASSVVVLGSYNEQFF.